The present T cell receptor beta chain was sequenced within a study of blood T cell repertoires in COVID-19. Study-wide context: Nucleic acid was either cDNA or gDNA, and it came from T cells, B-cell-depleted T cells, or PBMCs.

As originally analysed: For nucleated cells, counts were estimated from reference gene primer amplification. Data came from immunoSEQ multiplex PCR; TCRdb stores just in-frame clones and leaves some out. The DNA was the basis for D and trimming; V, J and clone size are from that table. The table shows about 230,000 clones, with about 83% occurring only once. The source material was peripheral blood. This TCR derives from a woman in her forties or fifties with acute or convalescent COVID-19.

The CDR3: CASSLLSRSGYEQYF. The CDR3 nucleotides are TGTGCCAGCAGTTTACTAAGTCGGTCGGGATACGAGCAGTACTTC. This sequence joins TRBV27 and TRBJ2-7, with D maybe TRBD2 (5 bases). CDR1 and CDR2 from the germline V gene are MNHEY and SMNVEV (reference sequence). The length of the CDR3 is 15 residues. The V end lost 2 bases, the J end lost 4 bases, and 15 bases lay between the germline ends.